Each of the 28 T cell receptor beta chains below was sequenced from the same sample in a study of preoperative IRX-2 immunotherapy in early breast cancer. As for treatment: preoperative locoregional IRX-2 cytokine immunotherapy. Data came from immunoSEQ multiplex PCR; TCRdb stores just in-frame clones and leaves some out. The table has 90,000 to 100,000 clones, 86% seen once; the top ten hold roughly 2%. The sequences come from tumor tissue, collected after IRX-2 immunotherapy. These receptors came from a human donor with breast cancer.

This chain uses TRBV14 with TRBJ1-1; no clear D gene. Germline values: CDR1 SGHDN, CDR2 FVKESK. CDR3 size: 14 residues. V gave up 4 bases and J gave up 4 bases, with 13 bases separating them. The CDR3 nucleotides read TGTGCCAGCAGCCGTATATCAGGTTCCACTGAAGCTTTCTTT. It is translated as CASSRISGSTEAFF. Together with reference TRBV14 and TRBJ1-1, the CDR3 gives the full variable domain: EAGVTQFPSHSVIEKGQTVTLRCDPISGHDNLYWYRRVMGKEIKFLLHFVKESKQDESGMPNNRFLAERTGGTYSTLKVQPAELEDSGVYFCASSRISGSTEAFFGQGTRLTVV.

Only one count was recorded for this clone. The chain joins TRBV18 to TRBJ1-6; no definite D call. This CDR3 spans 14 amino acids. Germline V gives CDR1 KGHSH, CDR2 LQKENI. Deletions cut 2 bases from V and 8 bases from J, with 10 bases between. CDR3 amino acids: CASSPAMVDSPLHF. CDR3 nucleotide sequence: TGTGCCAGCTCACCAGCGATGGTAGATTCACCCCTCCACTTT.

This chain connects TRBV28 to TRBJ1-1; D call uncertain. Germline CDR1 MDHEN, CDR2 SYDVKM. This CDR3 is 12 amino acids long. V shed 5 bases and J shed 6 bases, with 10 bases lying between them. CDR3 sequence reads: CASSPTRPEAFF. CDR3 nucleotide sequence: TGTGCCAGCAGTCCCACTCGCCCTGAAGCTTTCTTT.

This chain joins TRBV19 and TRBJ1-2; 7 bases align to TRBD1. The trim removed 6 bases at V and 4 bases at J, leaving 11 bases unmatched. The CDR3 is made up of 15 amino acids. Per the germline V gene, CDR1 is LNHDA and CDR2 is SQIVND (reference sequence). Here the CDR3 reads CASRTGDIDLYGYTF. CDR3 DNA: TGTGCCAGTAGAACAGGGGACATAGACCTCTATGGCTACACCTTC.

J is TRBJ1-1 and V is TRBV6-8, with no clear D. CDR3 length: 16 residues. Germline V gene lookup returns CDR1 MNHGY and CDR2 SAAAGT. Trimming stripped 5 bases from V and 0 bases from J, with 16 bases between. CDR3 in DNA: TGTGCCAGCAGTCCCGCGGTGGCCAGCCTGAACACTGAAGCTTTCTTT. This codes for CASSPAVASLNTEAFF.

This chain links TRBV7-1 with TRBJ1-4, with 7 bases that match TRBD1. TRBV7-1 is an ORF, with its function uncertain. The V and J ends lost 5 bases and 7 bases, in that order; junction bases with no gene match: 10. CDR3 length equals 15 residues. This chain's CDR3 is CASSPLQGRVEKLFF. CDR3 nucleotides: TGTGCCAGCAGCCCACTACAGGGGAGGGTTGAAAAACTGTTTTTT.

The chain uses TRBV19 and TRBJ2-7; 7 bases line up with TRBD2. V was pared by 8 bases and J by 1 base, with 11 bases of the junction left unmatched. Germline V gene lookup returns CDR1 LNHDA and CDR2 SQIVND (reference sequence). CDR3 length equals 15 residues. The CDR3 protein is CASARAGEGSYEQYF. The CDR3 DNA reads TGTGCCAGTGCTAGGGCCGGGGAGGGGTCCTACGAGCAGTACTTC.

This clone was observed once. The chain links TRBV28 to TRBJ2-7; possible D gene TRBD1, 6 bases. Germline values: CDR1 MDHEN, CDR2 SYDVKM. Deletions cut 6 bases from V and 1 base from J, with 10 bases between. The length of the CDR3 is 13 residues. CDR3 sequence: CASSGQSSYEQYF. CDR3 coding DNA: TGTGCCAGCAGCGGACAGTCTTCCTACGAGCAGTACTTC.

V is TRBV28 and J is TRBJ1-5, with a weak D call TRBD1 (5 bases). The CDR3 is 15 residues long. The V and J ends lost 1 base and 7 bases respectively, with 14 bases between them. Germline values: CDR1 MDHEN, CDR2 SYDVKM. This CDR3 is CASSLLPGNMQPQHF. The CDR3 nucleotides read TGTGCCAGCAGTTTATTGCCAGGGAATATGCAGCCCCAGCATTTT.

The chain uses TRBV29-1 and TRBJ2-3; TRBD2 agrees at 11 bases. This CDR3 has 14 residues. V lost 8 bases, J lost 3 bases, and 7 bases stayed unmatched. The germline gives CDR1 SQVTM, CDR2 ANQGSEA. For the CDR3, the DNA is TGCAGCATTCGACTAGCGGGGCAGACAGATACGCAGTATTTT. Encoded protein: CSIRLAGQTDTQYF.

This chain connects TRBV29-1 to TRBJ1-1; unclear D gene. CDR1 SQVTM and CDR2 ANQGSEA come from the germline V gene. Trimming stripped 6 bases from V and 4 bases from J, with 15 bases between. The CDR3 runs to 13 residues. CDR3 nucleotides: TGCAGCGTGCCACAGCGGGTGGGCACTGAAGCTTTCTTT. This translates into CSVPQRVGTEAFF.

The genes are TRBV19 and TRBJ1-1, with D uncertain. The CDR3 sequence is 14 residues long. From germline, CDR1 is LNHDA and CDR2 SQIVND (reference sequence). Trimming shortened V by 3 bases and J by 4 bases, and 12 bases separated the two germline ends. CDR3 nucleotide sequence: TGTGCCAGTAGTATCGATACCAAGAGCACTGAAGCTTTCTTT. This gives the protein CASSIDTKSTEAFF.

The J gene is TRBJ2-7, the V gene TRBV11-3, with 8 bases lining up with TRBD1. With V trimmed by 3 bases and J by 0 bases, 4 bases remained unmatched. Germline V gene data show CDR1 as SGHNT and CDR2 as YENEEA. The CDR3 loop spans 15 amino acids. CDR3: CASSLEGTGSYEQYF. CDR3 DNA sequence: TGTGCCAGCAGCTTGGAGGGGACAGGCTCCTACGAGCAGTACTTC.

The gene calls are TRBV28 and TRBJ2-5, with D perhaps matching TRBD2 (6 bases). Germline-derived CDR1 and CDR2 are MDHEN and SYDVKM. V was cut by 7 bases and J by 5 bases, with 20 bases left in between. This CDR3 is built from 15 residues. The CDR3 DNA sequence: TGTGCCAGCACCTCTATGGCAGGAGGAGGGGAGACCCAGTACTTC. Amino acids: CASTSMAGGGETQYF.

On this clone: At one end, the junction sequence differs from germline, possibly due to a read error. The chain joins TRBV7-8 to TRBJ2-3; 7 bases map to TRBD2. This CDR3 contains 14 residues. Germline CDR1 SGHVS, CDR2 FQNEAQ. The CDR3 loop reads CASSWGQAGDTQYF. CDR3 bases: TGTGCTAGCAGCTGGGGCCAAGCGGGGGATACGCAGTATTTT.

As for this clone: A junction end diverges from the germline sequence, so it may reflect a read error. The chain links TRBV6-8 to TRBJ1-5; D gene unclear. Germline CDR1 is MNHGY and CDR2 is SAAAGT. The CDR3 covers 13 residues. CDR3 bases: TGTGCCATCAGTGTCGGGCCCGCTCAGCCCCAGCATTTT. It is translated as CAISVGPAQPQHF.

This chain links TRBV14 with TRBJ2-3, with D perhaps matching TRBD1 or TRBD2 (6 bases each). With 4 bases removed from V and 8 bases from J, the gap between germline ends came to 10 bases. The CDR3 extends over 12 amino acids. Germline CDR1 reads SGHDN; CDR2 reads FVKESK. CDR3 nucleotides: TGTGCCAGCAGCCTACAGGGAGGTACGCAGTATTTT. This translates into CASSLQGGTQYF.

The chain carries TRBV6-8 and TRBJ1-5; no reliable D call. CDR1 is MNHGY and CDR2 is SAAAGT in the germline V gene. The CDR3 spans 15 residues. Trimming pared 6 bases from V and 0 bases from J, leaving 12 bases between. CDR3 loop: CASSSGSSSNQPQHF. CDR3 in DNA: TGTGCCAGCAGCTCAGGTAGCAGTAGCAATCAGCCCCAGCATTTT.

The CDR3 region is CASSLGRQGNEKLFF. In DNA form, the CDR3 reads TGCGCCAGCAGCTTGGGGAGACAGGGAAATGAAAAACTGTTTTTT. This chain links TRBV5-1 with TRBJ1-4; 7 nucleotides align to TRBD1. Germline values: CDR1 SGHRS, CDR2 YFSETQ. V lost 0 bases and J lost 5; bases outside the gene matches: 4. The CDR3 covers 15 residues.

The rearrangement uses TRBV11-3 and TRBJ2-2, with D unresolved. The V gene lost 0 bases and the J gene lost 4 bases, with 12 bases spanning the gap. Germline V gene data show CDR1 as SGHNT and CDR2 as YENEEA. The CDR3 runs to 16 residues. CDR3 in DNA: TGTGCCAGCAGCTTAGAACTCGTGTTCGTCACCGGGGAGCTGTTTTTT. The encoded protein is CASSLELVFVTGELFF.

This CDR3 is CASSSRTGEHYEQYF. CDR3 DNA: TGTGCCAGCAGTAGCAGGACAGGGGAACACTACGAGCAGTACTTC. The genes are TRBV6-8 and TRBJ2-7, with TRBD1 identical over 9 bases. Trimming took 5 bases from V and 3 from J; bases not matched to a gene: 8. Germline loops: CDR1 MNHGY, CDR2 SAAAGT. The CDR3 covers 15 residues.

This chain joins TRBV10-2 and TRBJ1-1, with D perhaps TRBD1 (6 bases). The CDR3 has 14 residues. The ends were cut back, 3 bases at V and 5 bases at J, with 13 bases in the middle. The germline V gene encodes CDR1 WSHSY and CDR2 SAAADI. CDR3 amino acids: CASSDGGASTEAFF. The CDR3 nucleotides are TGCGCCAGCAGTGACGGGGGCGCGTCAACTGAAGCTTTCTTT.

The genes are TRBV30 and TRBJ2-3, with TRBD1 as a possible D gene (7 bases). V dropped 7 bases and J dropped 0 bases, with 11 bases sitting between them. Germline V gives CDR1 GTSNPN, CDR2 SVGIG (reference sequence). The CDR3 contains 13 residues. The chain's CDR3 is CASQGTSTDTQYF. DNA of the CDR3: TGTGCCTCACAGGGGACTAGCACAGATACGCAGTATTTT.

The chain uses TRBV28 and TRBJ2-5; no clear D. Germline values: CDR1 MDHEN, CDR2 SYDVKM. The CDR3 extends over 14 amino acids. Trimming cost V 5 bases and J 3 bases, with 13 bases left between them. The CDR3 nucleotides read TGTGCCAGCAGTCCATTACCCCCAGAAGAGACCCAGTACTTC. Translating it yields CASSPLPPEETQYF.

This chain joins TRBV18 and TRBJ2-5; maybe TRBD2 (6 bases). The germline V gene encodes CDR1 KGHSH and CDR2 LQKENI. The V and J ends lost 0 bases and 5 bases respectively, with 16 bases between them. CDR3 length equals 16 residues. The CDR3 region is CASSPPRRAPGETQYF. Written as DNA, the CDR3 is TGTGCCAGCTCACCACCCCGGAGGGCCCCCGGGGAGACCCAGTACTTC.

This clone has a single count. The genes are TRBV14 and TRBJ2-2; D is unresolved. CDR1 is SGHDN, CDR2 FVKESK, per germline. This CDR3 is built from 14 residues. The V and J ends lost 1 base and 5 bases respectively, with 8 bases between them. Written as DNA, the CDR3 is TGTGCCAGCAGCCAAGTAGGGCCGACCGGGGAGCTGTTTTTT. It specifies CASSQVGPTGELFF.

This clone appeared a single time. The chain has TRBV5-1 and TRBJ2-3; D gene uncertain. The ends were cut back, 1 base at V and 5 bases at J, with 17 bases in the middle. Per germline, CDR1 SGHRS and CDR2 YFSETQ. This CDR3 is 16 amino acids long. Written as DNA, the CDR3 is TGCGCCAGCAGCTTGTGGGCTCCAGAGGTCGGAGATACGCAGTATTTT. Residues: CASSLWAPEVGDTQYF. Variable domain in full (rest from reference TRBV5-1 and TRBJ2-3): KAGVTQTPRYLIKTRGQQVTLSCSPISGHRSVSWYQQTPGQGLQFLFEYFSETQRNKGNFPGRFSGRQFSNSRSEMNVSTLELGDSALYLCASSLWAPEVGDTQYFGPGTRLTVL.

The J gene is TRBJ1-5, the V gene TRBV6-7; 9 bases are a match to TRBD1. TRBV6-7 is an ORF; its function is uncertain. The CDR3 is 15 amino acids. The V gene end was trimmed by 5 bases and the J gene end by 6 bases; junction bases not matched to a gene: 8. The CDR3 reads CASSLGQGFGQPQHF. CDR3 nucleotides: TGTGCCAGCAGTCTCGGACAGGGGTTCGGTCAGCCCCAGCATTTT.